This section outlines one T cell receptor beta chain sequence together with its context. What it binds is not known. This sample is drawn from a study of PD-1 blockade in mismatch repair-deficient tumors. Study-level background: All were previously treated, progressing patients with approximately 11 mismatch repair-deficient cancer types.

Assay: immunoSEQ multiplex PCR; the TCRdb copy retains only in-frame clones and omits some. The data contain 30,000 to 45,000 clones, around four fifths of them singletons. Study-wide results and limits: Tumor-resident clones, often absent from pretreatment blood, expanded after pembrolizumab and then contracted.

Mismatch repair deficiency was confirmed in all patients, by PCR or immunohistochemistry. TCR sequencing covered a few patients who responded to pembrolizumab. Here the sequenced sample was PBMCs, taken 38 to 40 weeks after starting pembrolizumab. This receptor was taken from an adult with mismatch repair-deficient cancer.

The CDR3 is CASSLRLAGAKNIQYF. In DNA form, the CDR3 reads TGTGCCAGCAGTCTCAGACTAGCGGGAGCCAAAAACATTCAGTACTTC. This chain connects TRBV27 to TRBJ2-4; 10 bases are a match to TRBD2. This CDR3 region has 16 residues. Germline lookup yields CDR1 MNHEY and CDR2 SMNVEV (reference sequence). V shed 5 bases, J shed 0 bases, and the junction held 4 bases outside the gene matches.